What follows describes a single TCR beta chain. It was RNA transcripts that yielded the amplified TCR beta CDR3 regions. A first-round RT-PCR of the TCR CDR3 used the HTBI primer set. TCRdb passed the multiplex PCR reads through MiXCR, listing each CDR3 protein once. The table includes about 640,000 distinct CDR3 sequences, less than 25% detected once. The entry originates in a study of T cells in Graves' hyperthyroidism and ophthalmopathy. Study-wide background: The blood sample was taken at first diagnosis, before treatment began.

Clinical Activity Scores of at least 3, NOSPECS grades of at least 4 and durations under 3 months characterized ophthalmopathy patients. Patients were excluded because of uncontrolled infection, other autoimmune disease, pregnancy or lactation. Trimming took 7 bases from V and 5 from J, leaving 9 bases between them. Germline-derived CDR1 and CDR2 are ENHRY and SYGVKD. The CDR3 runs to 13 residues. V gene TRBV10-3 combines with J gene TRBJ1-6, with D perhaps TRBD1 (5 bases). Input material: blood. This TCR was recovered from a man aged 25 to 40 with Graves' ophthalmopathy. This CDR3 reads CAIKGPNNSPLHF. CDR3 DNA: TGTGCCATCAAGGGACCCAATAATTCACCCCTCCACTTT.